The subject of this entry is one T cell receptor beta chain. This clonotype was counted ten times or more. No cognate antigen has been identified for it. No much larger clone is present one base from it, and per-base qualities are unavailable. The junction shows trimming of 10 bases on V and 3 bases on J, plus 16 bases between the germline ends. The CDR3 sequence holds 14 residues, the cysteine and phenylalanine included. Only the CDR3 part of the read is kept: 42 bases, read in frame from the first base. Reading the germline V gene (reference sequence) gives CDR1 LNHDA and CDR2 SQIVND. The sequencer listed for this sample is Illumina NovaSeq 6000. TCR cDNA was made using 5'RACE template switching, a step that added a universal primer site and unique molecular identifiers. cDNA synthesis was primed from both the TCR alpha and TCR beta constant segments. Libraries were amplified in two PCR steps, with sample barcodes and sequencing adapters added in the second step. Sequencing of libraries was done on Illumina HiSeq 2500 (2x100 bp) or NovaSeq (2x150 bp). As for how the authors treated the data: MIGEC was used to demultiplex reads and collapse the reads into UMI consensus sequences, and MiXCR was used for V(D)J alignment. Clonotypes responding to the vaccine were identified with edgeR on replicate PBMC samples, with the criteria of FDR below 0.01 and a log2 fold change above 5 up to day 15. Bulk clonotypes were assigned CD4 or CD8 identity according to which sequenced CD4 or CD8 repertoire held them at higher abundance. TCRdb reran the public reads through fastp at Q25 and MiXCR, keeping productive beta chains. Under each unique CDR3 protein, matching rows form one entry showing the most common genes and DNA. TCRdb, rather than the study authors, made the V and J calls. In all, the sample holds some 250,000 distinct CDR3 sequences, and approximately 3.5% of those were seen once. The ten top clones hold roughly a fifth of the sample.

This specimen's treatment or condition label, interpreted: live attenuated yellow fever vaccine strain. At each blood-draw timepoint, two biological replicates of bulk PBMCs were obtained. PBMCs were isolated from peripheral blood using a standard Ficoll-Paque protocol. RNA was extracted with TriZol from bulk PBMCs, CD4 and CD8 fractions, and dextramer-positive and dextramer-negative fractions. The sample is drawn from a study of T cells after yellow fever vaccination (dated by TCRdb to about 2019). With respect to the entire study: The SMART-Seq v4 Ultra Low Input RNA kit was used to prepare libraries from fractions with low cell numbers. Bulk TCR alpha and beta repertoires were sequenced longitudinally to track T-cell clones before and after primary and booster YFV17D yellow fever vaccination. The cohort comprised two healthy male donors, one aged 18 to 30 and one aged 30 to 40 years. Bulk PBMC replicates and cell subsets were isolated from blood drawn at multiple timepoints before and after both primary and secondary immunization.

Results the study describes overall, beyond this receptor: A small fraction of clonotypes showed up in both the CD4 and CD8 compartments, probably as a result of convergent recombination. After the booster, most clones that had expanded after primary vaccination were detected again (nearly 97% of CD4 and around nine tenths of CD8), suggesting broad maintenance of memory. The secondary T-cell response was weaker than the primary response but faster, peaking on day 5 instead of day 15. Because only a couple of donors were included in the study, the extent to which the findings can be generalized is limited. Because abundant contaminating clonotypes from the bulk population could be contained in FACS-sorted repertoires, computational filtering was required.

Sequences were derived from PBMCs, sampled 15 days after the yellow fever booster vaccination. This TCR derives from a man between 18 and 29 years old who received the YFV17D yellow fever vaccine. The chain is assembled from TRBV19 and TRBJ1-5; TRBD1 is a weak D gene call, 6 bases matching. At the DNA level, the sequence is TGTGCCACCCAGGGGACACCCTACAATCAGCCCCAGCATTTT. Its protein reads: CATQGTPYNQPQHF.